Shown below are 21 T cell receptor beta chains from a single sample sequenced in a study of molecular identifiers for immune sequencing clone quantification. MiXCR, applied by TCRdb to the PCR reads, yields one record per CDR3 protein. The sample records approximately 590,000 distinct CDR3 sequences, around 25% being singletons. The sequencing input was naive CD8+ T cells from blood, with Jurkat cell RNA spiked in. The subset is: FACS-sorted CD8+CD4-CCR7+CD45RA+ naive T cells. These receptors all stem from a human donor in good health. Some libraries in this study had Jurkat cell RNA spiked in.

This clonotype was picked up many times. The chain combines TRBV6-5 with TRBJ2-7; D is possibly TRBD2 (5 bases). Between the trimmed V and J ends, which lost 5 bases and 2 bases, there was a span of 13 bases. The CDR3 extends over 14 amino acids. Germline V gene sequence: CDR1 MNHEY, CDR2 SVGAGI. The CDR3 here is CASSPGVAPYEQYF. CDR3 DNA sequence: TGTGCCAGCAGTCCCGGGGTAGCTCCCTACGAGCAGTACTTC.

The chain joins TRBV28 to TRBJ2-5; possibly TRBD2 for D (6 bases). V lost 6 bases and J 5 bases, leaving 13 bases between the germline ends. There are 13 residues in the CDR3. Germline loops: CDR1 MDHEN, CDR2 SYDVKM. The CDR3 here is CASSLRGLETQYF. CDR3 nucleotides: TGTGCCAGCAGCCTTCGGGGGTTGGAGACCCAGTACTTC.

This clonotype was detected a few times. The chain combines TRBV29-1 with TRBJ2-1, with 10 nucleotides matching TRBD1. The CDR3 is made up of 13 amino acids. The germline V gene encodes CDR1 SQVTM and CDR2 ANQGSEA. V gave up 7 bases and J gave up 4 bases; unmatched junction bases: 4. This chain's CDR3 is CSAGTGEYNEQFF. The CDR3 coding sequence is TGCAGCGCCGGGACAGGGGAATACAATGAGCAGTTCTTC.

This clonotype has a count of ten or more. V gene TRBV24-1 combines with J gene TRBJ2-5; a possible D gene is TRBD2 (6 bases). This CDR3 spans 14 amino acids. The germline gives CDR1 KGHDR, CDR2 SFDVKD. Deletions cut 3 bases from V and 7 bases from J, with 14 bases between. CDR3 amino acids: CATSDPGLLATQYF. The CDR3 coding sequence is TGTGCCACCAGTGATCCGGGACTCCTAGCGACCCAGTACTTC.

To note about this clonotype: The conserved phenylalanine or tryptophan normally closing the CDR3 is absent here, so this likely arose from a read error. The genes are TRBV7-6 and TRBJ1-1; tentative D call: TRBD1 (6 bases). Trimming left V 1 base short and J 8 bases short, with 11 bases between. Germline CDR1 reads SGHVS; CDR2 reads FNYEAQ. This CDR3 is built from 13 residues. The CDR3 DNA follows: TGTGCCAGCAGCTTAGAGGTTGGGACAGAAGCTTTCCTT. It encodes CASSLEVGTEAFL.

With respect to this clonotype: A much larger clone is a single base away; this may be a read error. The CDR3 bases are TGTGCCAGCAGTTACACTAGGCAGCCCCAGCATTTT. The encoded protein is CASSYTRQPQHF. The J gene is TRBJ1-5, the V gene TRBV6-2 or TRBV6-3; unclear D gene. Trimming removed 2 bases at V and 7 bases at J, with 6 bases between. The CDR3 loop spans 12 amino acids. Germline V gene lookup returns CDR1 MNHEY and CDR2 SVGEGT.

The chain links TRBV3-1 to TRBJ1-2; the D is unclear. V was trimmed by 0 bases and J by 0 bases, leaving 11 bases between them. The germline V gene has CDR1 LGHDT and CDR2 YNNKEL (reference sequence). The CDR3 runs to 16 residues. CDR3 DNA: TGTGCCAGCAGCCAAGATGCGGTGGTACCTAACTATGGCTACACCTTC. Its protein product is CASSQDAVVPNYGYTF.

As regards this clonotype: A much larger clone differs from this one at a single base, so this may be a read error. The V call is TRBV5-6, the J call TRBJ2-3, with D unclear. Per the germline V gene, CDR1 is SGHDT and CDR2 is YYEEEE. Trimming removed 4 bases at V and 6 bases at J, with 9 bases between. There are 12 residues in the CDR3. CDR3 amino acids: CASSITEDTQYF. The CDR3 nucleotides are TGTGCCAGCAGCATTACGGAGGATACGCAGTATTTT.

Comment on this clonotype: A read error is possible here, since a much larger clone lies one base away. The CDR3: CSARDEVAKFTGTQYF. CDR3 nucleotide sequence: TGCAGTGCTAGAGATGAAGTAGCGAAATTCACAGGTACGCAGTATTTT. This chain connects TRBV20-1 to TRBJ2-3, with D perhaps matching TRBD1 or TRBD2 (5 bases each). CDR3 size: 16 residues. CDR1 is DFQATT, CDR2 SNEGSKA, per germline (reference sequence).

A note on this clonotype: The junction departs from germline at one end; a sequencing error may be responsible. The V gene is TRBV28, the J gene TRBJ2-1; D possibly matches TRBD1 or TRBD2 (5 bases each). The CDR3 contains 12 residues. Germline V gene lookup returns CDR1 MDHEN and CDR2 SYDVKM. The CDR3 coding sequence is TGTGCCTGCAGTCCCGGGGCCAATGAGCAGTTCTTC. The encoded protein is CACSPGANEQFF. The full variable domain, completed using reference TRBV28 and TRBJ2-1, is DVKVTQSSRYLVKRTGEKVFLECVQDMDHENMFWYRQDPGLGLRLIYFSYDVKMKEKGDIPEGYSVSREKKERFSLILESASTNQTSMYLCACSPGANEQFFGPGTRLTVL.

This clonotype was detected ten times or more. The V gene is TRBV4-1, the J gene TRBJ1-1; D uncertain. The ends were cut back, 3 bases at V and 4 bases at J, with 9 bases in the middle. Germline assignment: CDR1 MGHRA and CDR2 YSYEKL. The length of the CDR3 is 13 residues. The CDR3 DNA follows: TGCGCCAGCAGCCAGACCGGGCCCACTGAAGCTTTCTTT. Protein: CASSQTGPTEAFF.

Notes on this clonotype: One end of the junction varies from germline; a read error may be responsible. The rearrangement links TRBV4-3 to TRBJ2-1; D is unclear. The germline V gene encodes CDR1 LGHNA and CDR2 YSLEER. CDR3 length: 16 amino acids. CDR3 residues: CASSQEPRTPYNGQFF. For the CDR3, the DNA is TGCGCCAGCAGCCAAGAGCCCAGGACCCCCTACAATGGGCAGTTCTTC.

There are many counts of this clonotype. The chain joins TRBV7-9 to TRBJ2-2, with no clear D. V lost 1 base and J 4 bases, leaving 4 bases between the germline ends. Germline V lookup: CDR1 SEHNR, CDR2 FQNEAQ (reference sequence). The CDR3 has 13 residues. Here the CDR3 DNA reads TGTGCCAGCAGCTTAGGTGGCACCGGGGAGCTGTTTTTT. Translation: CASSLGGTGELFF.

There are many counts of this clonotype. The CDR3 reads CASSLVRGQENIQYF. CDR3 DNA: TGTGCCAGCAGCTTAGTTCGGGGACAAGAAAACATTCAGTACTTC. J is TRBJ2-4 and V is TRBV7-2, with a tentative D call TRBD1 (6 bases). V was clipped by 1 base and J by 5 bases, with 12 bases between them. The CDR3 consists of 15 residues. Looked up from germline, CDR1 is SGHTA and CDR2 is FQGNSA.

This clonotype showed up many times. CDR3 coding DNA: TGTGCCAGCAACTCCCCCGCGAAAAGCTCCTACGAGCAGTACTTC. It translates to CASNSPAKSSYEQYF. The genes are TRBV6-5 and TRBJ2-7; D remains unclear. V was shortened by 7 bases and J by 0 bases, with 16 bases between the two germline ends. This CDR3 region has 15 residues. Germline V gene sequence: CDR1 MNHEY, CDR2 SVGAGI.

This clonotype has at least ten counts. This chain uses TRBV5-6 with TRBJ1-1; 10 nucleotides match TRBD1. The CDR3 loop spans 12 amino acids. After removal of 7 bases from V and 5 bases from J, the junction contained 2 bases not matched to a gene. CDR1 is SGHDT, CDR2 YYEEEE, per germline. In nucleotides, the CDR3 is TGTGCCAGCGGACAGGGGGGTACTGAAGCTTTCTTT. As protein: CASGQGGTEAFF.

This clonotype was seen a handful of times. This rearrangement joins TRBV9 to TRBJ2-2; 8 nucleotides agree with TRBD1. The germline V gene encodes CDR1 SGDLS and CDR2 YYNGEE. The CDR3 has 14 residues. V was clipped by 7 bases and J by 3 bases; unmatched bases: 5. The CDR3 region has the DNA TGTGCCAGCGGAAGACAGGGGTACACCGGGGAGCTGTTTTTT. It translates to CASGRQGYTGELFF.

This clonotype has a single count. The chain combines TRBV11-2 with TRBJ2-3; D gene uncertain. This CDR3 contains 15 residues. The germline V and J ends were trimmed by 1 base and 0 bases, with 8 bases remaining between them. Germline V gene lookup returns CDR1 SGHAT and CDR2 FQNNGV. The CDR3 region has the DNA TGTGCCAGCAGCTTAGGTTGGACGAGCACAGATACGCAGTATTTT. Translation gives CASSLGWTSTDTQYF.

Turning to this clonotype: This clone may be a read error of a much larger clone one base away. V is TRBV28 and J is TRBJ2-7; D gene unclear. The CDR3 totals 12 residues. The germline V gene encodes CDR1 MDHEN and CDR2 SYDVKM. Here the CDR3 reads CASSSIGSEQHF. The CDR3 nucleotides read TGTGCCAGCAGTTCAATCGGTTCCGAGCAGCACTTC.

There are a few counts of this clonotype. This chain uses TRBV5-1 with TRBJ2-3, with D possibly matching TRBD2 (6 bases). The CDR3 is 13 amino acids. Germline values: CDR1 SGHRS, CDR2 YFSETQ. Trimming pared 2 bases from V and 5 bases from J, leaving 9 bases between. CDR3 nucleotides: TGCGCCAGCAGCTTTCTGGAGGGAGATACGCAGTATTTT. Its translation: CASSFLEGDTQYF.

This clonotype was counted ten times or more. This CDR3 reads CSAREAGPTRLQETQYF. The DNA of the CDR3 is TGCAGTGCTAGAGAAGCGGGCCCGACCCGCTTACAAGAGACCCAGTACTTC. This chain uses TRBV20-1 with TRBJ2-5, with D tentatively TRBD2 (6 bases). Germline V gene lookup returns CDR1 DFQATT and CDR2 SNEGSKA (reference sequence). V gave up 0 bases and J gave up 2 bases, with 19 bases separating them. The CDR3 spans 17 residues.